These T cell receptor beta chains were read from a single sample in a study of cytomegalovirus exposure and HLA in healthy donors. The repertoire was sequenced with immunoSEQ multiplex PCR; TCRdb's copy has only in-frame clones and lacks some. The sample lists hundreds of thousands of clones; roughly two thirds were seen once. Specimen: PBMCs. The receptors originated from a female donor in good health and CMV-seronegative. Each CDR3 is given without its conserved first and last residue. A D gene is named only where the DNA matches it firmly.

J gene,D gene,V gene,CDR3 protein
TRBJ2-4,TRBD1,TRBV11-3,ASKDRGRDIQY
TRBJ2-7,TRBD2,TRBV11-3,ASSLPRTSGRARSGEQY
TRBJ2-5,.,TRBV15,ATSRDRVGSQETQY
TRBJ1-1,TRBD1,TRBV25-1,ATQVGQVGQAF
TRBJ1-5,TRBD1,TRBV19,ASRDRGFNQPQH
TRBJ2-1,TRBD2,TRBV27,ASSLLGGSSYNEQF
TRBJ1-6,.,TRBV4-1,ASSQQPQSAYNSPLH
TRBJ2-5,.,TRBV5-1,ASSLTGFQETQY
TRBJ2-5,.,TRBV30,AWRELGGGTQY
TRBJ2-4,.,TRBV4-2,ASSQGRDTLAKNIQY